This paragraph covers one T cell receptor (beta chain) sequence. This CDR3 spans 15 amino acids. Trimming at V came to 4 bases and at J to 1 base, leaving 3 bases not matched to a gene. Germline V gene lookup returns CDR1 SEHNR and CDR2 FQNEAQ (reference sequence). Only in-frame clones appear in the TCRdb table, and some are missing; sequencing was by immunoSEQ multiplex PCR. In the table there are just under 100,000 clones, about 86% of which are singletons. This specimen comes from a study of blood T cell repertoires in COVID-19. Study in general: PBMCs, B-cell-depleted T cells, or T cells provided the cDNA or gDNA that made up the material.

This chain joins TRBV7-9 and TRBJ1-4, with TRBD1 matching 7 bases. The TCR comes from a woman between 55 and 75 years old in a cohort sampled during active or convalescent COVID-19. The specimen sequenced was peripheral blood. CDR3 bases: TGTGCCAGCAGCTCGAGGGGGCAAACTAATGAAAAACTGTTTTTT. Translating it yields CASSSRGQTNEKLFF.